This passage covers 25 T cell receptor beta chains from one sample sequenced in a study of T cell repertoires in cytomegalovirus infection. Antigens of these TCRs are unknown. TCRdb reanalysed the reads using MiXCR and keeps one entry per CDR3 protein. This table has under 350,000 distinct CDR3 sequences, around 20% appearing once. The sample consisted of cultured PBMCs, taken from culture after CMV antigen stimulation. The receptors originated from a human donor in good health (CMV status not recorded). Some clones in this sample may be carry-over from other donors' samples.

At least ten counts were recorded for this clonotype. This chain connects TRBV6-2 or TRBV6-3 to TRBJ2-7; D is ambiguous. V dropped 0 bases and J dropped 7 bases, with 19 bases sitting between them. Germline assignment: CDR1 MNHEY and CDR2 SVGEGT. The CDR3 length is 16 residues. CDR3 DNA: TGTGCCAGCAGTTACTCGGATCGGAGCCCGATCGGAGAGCAGTACTTC. Amino acids: CASSYSDRSPIGEQYF.

This clonotype was found many times. This chain links TRBV6-6 with TRBJ1-5; D not resolved. V shed 2 bases and J shed 5 bases, with 13 bases lying between them. CDR3 length: 15 amino acids. CDR1 is MNHNY and CDR2 is SVGAGI in the germline V gene (reference sequence). CDR3 region: CASSYGRMEHQPQHF. The DNA of the CDR3 is TGTGCCAGCAGTTACGGCAGGATGGAGCATCAGCCCCAGCATTTT.

This clonotype appeared a few times. This chain uses TRBV6-2 or TRBV6-3 with TRBJ2-1, with 11 nucleotides matching TRBD2. This CDR3 has 15 residues. Germline values: CDR1 MNHEY, CDR2 SVGEGT. The V and J ends lost 5 bases and 3 bases, in that order; junction bases with no gene match: 3. The CDR3 reads CASSRLAGNYNEQFF. The CDR3 coding sequence is TGTGCCAGCAGTCGACTAGCGGGGAACTACAATGAGCAGTTCTTC.

This clonotype came up a few times. The chain uses TRBV5-6 and TRBJ2-5, with TRBD2 matching 11 bases. The CDR3 contains 19 residues. After removal of 3 bases from V and 2 bases from J, the junction contained 15 bases not matched to a gene. Germline assignment: CDR1 SGHDT and CDR2 YYEEEE. The CDR3 region has the DNA TGTGCCAGCAGCTCGGGACTAGCGGACCTCTTGGGTTTTCAAGAGACCCAGTACTTC. This sequence encodes CASSSGLADLLGFQETQYF.

This clonotype was counted a few times. The chain couples TRBV5-1 to TRBJ2-5; perhaps TRBD1 as D (5 bases). Germline assignment: CDR1 SGHRS and CDR2 YFSETQ. This CDR3 has 14 amino acids. V lost 0 bases and J 4 bases, leaving 10 bases between the germline ends. The CDR3 protein is CASSLEQALETQYF. DNA of the CDR3: TGCGCCAGCAGCTTGGAACAGGCTTTAGAGACCCAGTACTTC.

In this sample, this clonotype turned up a few times. The chain carries TRBV6-2 or TRBV6-3 and TRBJ1-5, with D perhaps matching TRBD1 (5 bases). Germline CDR1 and CDR2: MNHEY and SVGEGT. This CDR3 comprises 14 residues. Trimming cost V 4 bases and J 6 bases, with 13 bases left between them. DNA for the CDR3: TGTGCCAGCAGTTCCCACGGGGGAGGTCAGCCCCAGCATTTT. Its translation is CASSSHGGGQPQHF.

This chain uses TRBV12-3 or TRBV12-4 with TRBJ1-5, with D possibly TRBD1 on 6 matching bases. The CDR3 spans 15 residues. V gave up 6 bases and J gave up 3 bases, with 15 bases separating them. The CDR3 loop is CASSDRKGYNQPQHF. The DNA of the CDR3 is TGTGCCAGCAGCGACAGGAAGGGGTACAATCAGCCCCAGCATTTT.

The CDR3 spells CASSPGWTGDVADTQYF. CDR3 nucleotides: TGTGCCAGCAGCCCAGGTTGGACAGGGGATGTGGCAGATACGCAGTATTTT. The rearrangement uses TRBV5-6 and TRBJ2-3; 9 nucleotides line up with TRBD1. Germline V gene data show CDR1 as SGHDT and CDR2 as YYEEEE. V was clipped by 4 bases and J by 4 bases; unmatched bases: 13. The CDR3 contains 17 residues.

Worth noting for this clonotype: This could be a read error, since a much larger clone is one nucleotide away. The chain joins TRBV7-2 to TRBJ2-2; a weak D match, TRBD2 (6 bases). This CDR3 spans 15 amino acids. Germline V gene sequence: CDR1 SGHTA, CDR2 FQGNSA. The CDR3 region is CASSLGTSYTGELVF. The CDR3 DNA reads TGTGCCAGCAGCTTAGGCACTAGCTACACCGGGGAGCTGGTTTTT.

The chain uses TRBV7-4 and TRBJ2-3; D not certain. Germline loops: CDR1 SGHVT, CDR2 SQSDAQ. The V end was cut by 1 base, the J end by 3 bases, with 8 bases between. This CDR3 is built from 14 residues. The CDR3 loop is CASSLGRVTDTQYF. CDR3 coding DNA: TGTGCCAGCAGCTTAGGCCGGGTAACAGATACGCAGTATTTT.

Ten or more counts support this clonotype. The rearrangement joins TRBV7-9 to TRBJ2-3; unclear D gene. The CDR3 length is 14 residues. Germline CDR1 and CDR2: SEHNR and FQNEAQ (reference sequence). Between the trimmed V and J ends, which lost 5 bases and 2 bases, there was a span of 11 bases. The DNA for the CDR3 is TGTGCCAGCAGCCCCCGTGTCTCCACAGATACGCAGTATTTT. Translating gives CASSPRVSTDTQYF.

This clonotype showed up just a few times. This chain uses TRBV7-8 with TRBJ2-1, with D perhaps TRBD1 (5 bases). V was pared by 1 base and J by 7 bases, with 11 bases between. The length of the CDR3 is 14 residues. Per the germline V gene, CDR1 is SGHVS and CDR2 is FQNEAQ. CDR3 DNA: TGTGCCAGCAGCTTAGGGCAGGGTTGGAATGAGCAGTTCTTC. Protein sequence: CASSLGQGWNEQFF.

This chain joins TRBV29-1 and TRBJ1-3; D unclear. The CDR3 runs 12 residues. CDR1 is SQVTM, CDR2 ANQGSEA, per germline. V lost 4 bases and J 3 bases, leaving 7 bases between the germline ends. The CDR3 loop is CSVAIFGNTIYF. CDR3 nucleotide sequence: TGCAGCGTTGCGATTTTTGGAAACACCATATATTTT.

This rearrangement joins TRBV4-1 to TRBJ1-4; D remains unclear. CDR3 length equals 14 residues. V lost 3 bases and J lost 8, with 13 bases in between. In germline, CDR1 is MGHRA, CDR2 YSYEKL. In DNA, the CDR3 is TGCGCCAGCAGCCAGAGGCAGTTTAAAGAAAAACTGTTTTTT. As protein: CASSQRQFKEKLFF.

The sample holds a few counts of this clonotype. The V and J genes are TRBV11-2 and TRBJ1-1; maybe TRBD1 (5 bases). Germline lookup yields CDR1 SGHAT and CDR2 FQNNGV. This CDR3 is 15 amino acids long. V dropped 0 bases and J dropped 3 bases, with 11 bases sitting between them. The CDR3 DNA is TGTGCCAGCAGCTTAGACCCGGGGCCGTACACTGAAGCTTTCTTT. Its translation: CASSLDPGPYTEAFF.

This clonotype has more than one count but fewer than ten. CDR3 sequence reads: CASARDWGTYEQYF. The CDR3 region has the DNA TGTGCTAGTGCGCGGGATTGGGGGACCTACGAGCAGTACTTC. This rearrangement joins TRBV12-5 to TRBJ2-7, with a weak D call TRBD2 (6 bases). The germline gives CDR1 LGHNT, CDR2 FRNRAP. Trimming removed 7 bases from V and 2 bases from J, with 15 bases in between. The CDR3 totals 14 residues.

This chain joins TRBV28 and TRBJ2-7; 9 bases match TRBD1. This CDR3 contains 15 residues. The germline CDR1 and CDR2 sequences are MDHEN and SYDVKM. V shed 5 bases and J 4 bases; nucleotides not matched to a gene: 9. In nucleotides, the CDR3 is TGTGCCAGCAGTACGAAAGGGACAGGGCTGTACGAGCAGTACGTC. This translates into CASSTKGTGLYEQYV.

This clonotype was picked up one time. CDR3 in amino acids: CASSPVRGGQAEAFF. In DNA, the CDR3 is TGTGCCAGCAGCCCCGTCAGGGGGGGACAGGCTGAAGCTTTCTTT. The chain carries TRBV11-2 and TRBJ1-1; TRBD1 aligns across 8 bases. Trimming removed 5 bases from V and 6 bases from J; junction bases left unmatched: 11. CDR3 size: 15 residues. From germline, CDR1 is SGHAT and CDR2 FQNNGV. The variable domain in full, completed from reference TRBV11-2 and TRBJ1-1, reads EAGVAQSPRYKIIEKRQSVAFWCNPISGHATLYWYQQILGQGPKLLIQFQNNGVVDDSQLPKDRFSAERLKGVDSTLKIQPAKLEDSAVYLCASSPVRGGQAEAFFGQGTRLTVV.

On this clonotype itself: A single base separates this from a much larger clone, so it may be a read error. In this CDR3 the conserved last residue, phenylalanine or tryptophan, is missing, so a read error is likely. The J gene is TRBJ1-1, the V gene TRBV7-2, with D unclear. Deletions cut 1 base from V and 6 bases from J, with 12 bases between. The V gene's germline CDR1 is SGHTA and CDR2 FQGNSA. The CDR3 length is 14 residues. The CDR3 sequence is CASSLESRSPEAFL. The CDR3 bases are TGTGCCAGCAGCTTAGAGTCGCGGTCTCCTGAAGCTTTCCTT.

This clonotype was seen a handful of times. The chain employs TRBV28 and TRBJ2-7, with D unresolved. CDR1 is MDHEN, CDR2 SYDVKM, per germline. This CDR3 contains 12 residues. Between the trimmed V and J ends, which lost 9 bases and 4 bases, there was a span of 13 bases. CDR3 amino acids: CASSRVPYEQYF. The CDR3 DNA is TGTGCCAGTTCCCGGGTCCCGTACGAGCAGTACTTC.

This clonotype has at least ten counts. CDR3 in DNA: TGTGCCAGCAGTTCCTCGACAGGGGATAACACCGGGGAGCTGTTTTTT. Translating gives CASSSSTGDNTGELFF. The genes are TRBV28 and TRBJ2-2; 8 nucleotides agree with TRBD1. There are 16 residues in the CDR3. V lost 4 bases and J lost 2; bases outside the gene matches: 6. Germline CDR1 is MDHEN and CDR2 is SYDVKM.

This rearrangement joins TRBV12-3 or TRBV12-4 to TRBJ2-3, with 12 bases lining up with TRBD1. This CDR3 comprises 17 residues. V lost 6 bases, J lost 3 bases, and 10 bases stayed unmatched. CDR3 DNA: TGTGCCAGCAGCCCCGGGACAGGGGGCTTAAGGACAGATACGCAGTATTTT. This sequence encodes CASSPGTGGLRTDTQYF.

J is TRBJ2-1 and V is TRBV3-1, with D possibly being TRBD2 (6 bases). In germline, CDR1 is LGHDT, CDR2 YNNKEL (reference sequence). The CDR3 runs 15 residues. V lost 1 base to trimming and J lost 2 bases, with 9 bases between them. The CDR3 sequence: CASSQAASAYNEQFF. For the CDR3, the DNA is TGTGCCAGCAGCCAAGCGGCTAGCGCCTACAATGAGCAGTTCTTC.

The rearrangement joins TRBV14 to TRBJ2-1; D may be TRBD2 (5 bases). The V gene's germline CDR1 is SGHDN and CDR2 FVKESK. V was shortened by 0 bases and J by 3 bases, with 12 bases between the two germline ends. This CDR3 is built from 16 residues. DNA for the CDR3: TGTGCCAGCAGCCAAGATCTGGGAGTGCGCTACAATGAGCAGTTCTTC. The encoded protein is CASSQDLGVRYNEQFF.

The chain couples TRBV10-2 to TRBJ2-1; unclear D gene. Trimming shortened V by 0 bases and J by 4 bases, and 10 bases separated the two germline ends. The germline V gene encodes CDR1 WSHSY and CDR2 SAAADI. This CDR3 comprises 15 residues. The CDR3 loop is CASSESKALYNEQFF. The DNA for the CDR3 is TGCGCCAGCAGTGAGTCGAAAGCCCTTTACAATGAGCAGTTCTTC.